The 4 T cell receptor beta chains presented below share a single source sample, sequenced in a study of cytomegalovirus exposure and HLA in healthy donors. Primers for the PCR totalled 60 Vbeta and 13 Jbeta. The method was immunoSEQ multiplex PCR; TCRdb's version includes in-frame clones alone and lacks a portion of them. There are over 100,000 clones in the sample; approximately 81% occur only once, and under 2.5% lies in the top ten. Sequencing was done on a sample of PBMCs. The origin of the receptors is a woman aged 25 to 39 in good health and CMV-seronegative.

This clone was counted only a few times. The rearrangement joins TRBV21-1 to TRBJ2-3; the D segment call TRBD2 is taken from the table without a DNA check. TRBV21-1 constitutes a pseudogene. This CDR3 is built from 16 residues. The CDR3 nucleotides are TGTGCCAGCAGCAAAAAAGGACTAGCGGGTACAGATACGCAGTATTTT. Protein: CASSKKGLAGTDTQYF.

The CDR3 DNA reads TGTGCCAGCAGCTACACGGGACTAGTTGCGGGAGAGACCCAGTACTTC. This sequence encodes CASSYTGLVAGETQYF. This chain uses TRBV5-4 with TRBJ2-5; 8 positions agree with TRBD2. V lost 3 bases, J lost 4 bases, and 11 bases stayed unmatched. From germline, CDR1 is SGHNT and CDR2 YYREEE (reference sequence). The length of the CDR3 is 16 residues.

The chain carries TRBV4-1 and TRBJ1-4; no clear D gene. Trimming took off 4 bases at V and 8 bases at J, with 11 bases between the two ends. CDR1 and CDR2 (germline): MGHRA, YSYEKL. The length of the CDR3 is 13 residues. The CDR3 DNA reads as TGCGCCAGCAGCCCCCTTGTCGGGGAAAAACTGTTTTTT. Encoded protein: CASSPLVGEKLFF.

J is TRBJ2-2 and V is TRBV19; 12 bases are a match to TRBD2. The junction had 9 bases not matched to a gene; V was cut back by 10 bases and J by 6 bases. Germline V gene lookup returns CDR1 LNHDA and CDR2 SQIVND (reference sequence). This CDR3 comprises 15 residues. This CDR3 is CATIKTSGRAGELFF. The CDR3 DNA sequence: TGTGCCACCATTAAGACTAGCGGGAGAGCCGGGGAGCTGTTTTTT.